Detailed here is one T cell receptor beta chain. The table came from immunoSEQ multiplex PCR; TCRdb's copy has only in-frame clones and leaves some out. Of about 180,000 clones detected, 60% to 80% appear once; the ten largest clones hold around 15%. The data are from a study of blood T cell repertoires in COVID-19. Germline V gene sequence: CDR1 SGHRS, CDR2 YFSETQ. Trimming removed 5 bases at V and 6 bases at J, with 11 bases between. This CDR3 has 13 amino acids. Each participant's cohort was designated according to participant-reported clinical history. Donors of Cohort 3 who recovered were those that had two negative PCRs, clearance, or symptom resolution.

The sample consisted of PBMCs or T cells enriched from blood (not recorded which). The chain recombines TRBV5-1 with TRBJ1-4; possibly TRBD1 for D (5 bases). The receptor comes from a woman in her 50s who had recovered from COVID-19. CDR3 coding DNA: TGCGCCAGCAGAGCAGGGTTGGATGAAAAACTGTTTTTT. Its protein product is CASRAGLDEKLFF.